The rows below give T cell receptor beta chains drawn from one sample of a study of T cell repertoires in cytomegalovirus infection. These receptors' targets are unknown. TCRdb redid the calling of the reads with MiXCR, one entry per CDR3 protein. The data show about 310,000 distinct CDR3 sequences, roughly 25% seen once. This specimen consisted of cultured PBMCs, obtained from culture after CMV antigen stimulation. The receptor source for this set is a human donor in good health (CMV status not recorded). Some clones in this sample may be carry-over from other donors' samples. CDR3s include the opening cysteine and the closing phenylalanine or tryptophan. Expanded clones get a size class; other rows say once, few or many, or leave the size out.

j_call	clone_size	v_call	cdr3_aa
TRBJ1-6	-	TRBV7-9	CASSLERVSPLHF
TRBJ2-2	-	TRBV5-5	CASSLVLQVGSANTGELFF
TRBJ1-4	-	TRBV10-3	CAISQGGEKLFF
TRBJ2-1	-	TRBV11-3	CASSLEREGYNEQFF
TRBJ1-5	few	TRBV7-4	CASSLRTGNSNQPQHF
TRBJ2-7	-	TRBV24-1	CATSDLPGEQYF
TRBJ2-5	few	TRBV20-1	CSAPAGEGQETQYF
TRBJ2-1	few	TRBV12-3/TRBV12-4	CASSPPTGLYNEQFF
TRBJ2-3	many	TRBV7-2	CASSSYTRDTQYF
TRBJ1-1	few	TRBV7-2	CASSSKGWDTEAFF
TRBJ2-3	-	TRBV18	CASPRSAGDTQYF
TRBJ2-3	-	TRBV10-2	CASSELAGEYTQYF
TRBJ2-3	-	TRBV6-5	CASSYRLQSGRRPDTQYF
TRBJ2-5	few	TRBV11-2	CASSLGSVDQYF
TRBJ2-5	many	TRBV7-2	CASSSIQGRQETQYF
TRBJ2-6	-	TRBV7-2	CASSSGDAPAGANVLTF
TRBJ2-3	-	TRBV6-2/TRBV6-3	CASSQGLGLSTDTQYF
TRBJ1-1	-	TRBV5-1	CASSAGTVYNTEAFF
TRBJ1-4	-	TRBV15	CATSVWTGNEKLFF
TRBJ2-7	many	TRBV7-2	CASSPDPPYEQYF
TRBJ2-2	-	TRBV12-3/TRBV12-4	CASSSHYLNTGELFF
TRBJ1-2	-	TRBV20-1	CSALRGFNYGYTF
TRBJ1-2	-	TRBV6-2/TRBV6-3	CASSYSTSGYTF
TRBJ2-1	-	TRBV6-1	CASGPEQFF
TRBJ1-4	-	TRBV28	CASSSAGGKGEKLFF
TRBJ1-4	medium-sized	TRBV7-2	CASSAGRLEKLFF
TRBJ1-2	-	TRBV28	CASRWRGHGYTF
TRBJ2-2	-	TRBV6-1	CASRLPGQAGGELFF
TRBJ2-7	many	TRBV7-2	CASSSLTPEQYF
TRBJ2-2	-	TRBV9	CASSSGTGVPGELFF
TRBJ2-5	-	TRBV7-3	CASSGGSGTEETQYF
TRBJ1-2	-	TRBV19	CASSIRTGRRGYTF
TRBJ1-2	-	TRBV6-1	CASSELNRAISRSYGYTF
TRBJ2-7	many	TRBV7-2	CASSSPTDYEQYF
TRBJ2-3	-	TRBV11-2	CASSLEQGYSTDTQYF
TRBJ2-7	few	TRBV29-1	CSVEGGSSEQYF
TRBJ1-2	-	TRBV7-2	CASSLVRAGGQNGYTF
TRBJ2-1	few	TRBV6-2/TRBV6-3	CASNMPSGTLSLANEQFF
TRBJ2-3	-	TRBV6-2/TRBV6-3	CATGEGRISTDTQYF
TRBJ2-5	many	TRBV4-1	CASSQDGAGGLLRTQYF
TRBJ2-3	-	TRBV6-5	CASRPNQRDTQYF
TRBJ1-5	-	TRBV5-1	CASSLAGQYSNQPQHF
TRBJ1-1	once	TRBV5-6	CASSLGDVTEAFF
TRBJ1-1	few	TRBV19	CASSISVYTEAFF
TRBJ2-1	-	TRBV19	CATRSDLLDEQFF
TRBJ1-5	-	TRBV19	CASSFLVSGSSGNQPQHF
TRBJ2-1	-	TRBV7-8	CASSLAAGRGYNEQFF
TRBJ2-3	-	TRBV20-1	CSALGLDTDTQYF
TRBJ2-2	once	TRBV24-1	CATSDHAGRTGELFF
TRBJ2-7	-	TRBV7-2	CASSLGANSYEQYF
TRBJ1-2	-	TRBV4-3	CASSQGQANYGYTF
TRBJ1-3	many	TRBV7-2	CASSLLTGNTIYF
TRBJ2-3	-	TRBV7-2	CASSSRLAGADTQYF
TRBJ1-1	-	TRBV6-5	CASSKGAPHTEAFF
TRBJ2-7	-	TRBV20-1	CSAPPLAGGSEQYF
TRBJ1-3	-	TRBV12-5	CASGLVSRNSLRYSGNTIYF
TRBJ1-1	few	TRBV7-3	CASSLGPIPNTEAFF
TRBJ1-3	few	TRBV5-4	CASSRDGMTRNTIYF
TRBJ2-5	-	TRBV7-9	CASSLGEYETQYF